The next 11 T cell receptor beta chains were all read from a single sample in a study of T cells after yellow fever vaccination. TCRdb reprocessed the 5' RACE reads with MiXCR, giving one entry per CDR3 protein. The data hold hundreds of thousands of distinct CDR3 sequences, with about 13% observed a single time. The material sequenced was PBMCs, taken on the day of the yellow fever booster vaccination. Receptors originate from a young man who received the YFV17D yellow fever vaccine.

This clonotype was observed a few times. V gene TRBV9 combines with J gene TRBJ1-6; D remains unclear. The CDR3 contains 13 residues. V shed 0 bases and J shed 8 bases, with 6 bases lying between them. Germline CDR1 SGDLS, CDR2 YYNGEE. CDR3 bases: TGTGCCAGCAGCGTAGATGCGGATTCACCCCTCCACTTT. It is translated as CASSVDADSPLHF. The complete variable domain, with remaining parts taken from reference TRBV9 and TRBJ1-6, reads DSGVTQTPKHLITATGQRVTLRCSPRSGDLSVYWYQQSLDQGLQFLIQYYNGEERAKGNILERFSAQQFPDLHSELNLSSLELGDSALYFCASSVDADSPLHFGNGTRLTVT.

The CDR3, as DNA: TGTGCCAGCACTCCCCCCGGACTAGCCAGTGGACCCTACGAGCAGTACTTC. As protein: CASTPPGLASGPYEQYF. The chain couples TRBV27 to TRBJ2-7; 8 bases fit TRBD2. The CDR3 is 17 residues long. Germline lookup yields CDR1 MNHEY and CDR2 SMNVEV (reference sequence). Losses at the gene ends were 7 bases for V and 2 bases for J; bases not matched to a gene: 16.

This clonotype was observed a few times. The rearrangement joins TRBV5-4 to TRBJ2-5; no definite D call. This CDR3 has 13 residues. Per the germline V gene, CDR1 is SGHNT and CDR2 is YYREEE (reference sequence). V shed 3 bases and J shed 3 bases, with 9 bases lying between them. CDR3 sequence: CASSSYSEETQYF. CDR3 nucleotides: TGTGCCAGCAGCTCGTACTCAGAAGAGACCCAGTACTTC.

This clonotype was recorded a few times. The CDR3, as DNA: TGTGCCAGCAGCTTGAACATCGGCGAGCAGTTCTTC. It specifies CASSLNIGEQFF. The chain combines TRBV11-2 with TRBJ2-1; D unclear. The CDR3 loop spans 12 amino acids. The V end lost 3 bases, the J end lost 10 bases, and 10 bases lay between the germline ends. Germline values: CDR1 SGHAT, CDR2 FQNNGV.

This clonotype has just a few counts. The rearrangement links TRBV9 to TRBJ1-2; a weak D match, TRBD1 (6 bases). The CDR3 sequence is 15 residues long. The V gene's germline CDR1 is SGDLS and CDR2 YYNGEE. The V end lost 4 bases, the J end lost 3 bases, and 16 bases lay between the germline ends. This CDR3 reads CASSPYGGRDYGYTF. DNA of the CDR3: TGTGCCAGCAGCCCCTATGGGGGGCGCGACTATGGCTACACCTTC.

The chain recombines TRBV12-3 or TRBV12-4 with TRBJ1-1, with TRBD1 as a possible D gene (5 bases). The CDR3 is 18 amino acids. Trimming removed 3 bases at V and 2 bases at J, with 22 bases between. The CDR3 DNA reads TGTGCCAGCAGTTTTTTCATCGAAGGGGTCAGACTTAACACTGAAGCTTTCTTT. This gives the protein CASSFFIEGVRLNTEAFF.

This chain links TRBV7-2 with TRBJ2-5, with 7 bases matching TRBD1. CDR1 is SGHTA and CDR2 is FQGNSA in the germline V gene. The V gene end was trimmed by 5 bases and the J gene end by 4 bases; junction bases not matched to a gene: 7. The CDR3 is made up of 14 amino acids. This CDR3 reads CASSPGQAGETQYF. The CDR3 bases are TGTGCCAGCAGCCCAGGACAGGCAGGAGAGACCCAGTACTTC.

This clonotype was found a few times. The rearrangement uses TRBV15 and TRBJ2-1; the D gene is possibly TRBD2 (6 bases). Trimming cost V 4 bases and J 0 bases, with 19 bases left between them. The germline V gene encodes CDR1 LNHNV and CDR2 YYDKDF (reference sequence). The CDR3 covers 18 residues. CDR3 region: CATSTMGGSGFSYNEQFF. The CDR3 DNA reads as TGTGCCACCAGCACCATGGGAGGTAGCGGCTTCTCCTACAATGAGCAGTTCTTC.

Only a few counts were recorded for this clonotype. The genes are TRBV5-1 and TRBJ2-5; D not resolved. Trimming removed 2 bases from V and 4 bases from J, with 12 bases in between. Germline CDR1 reads SGHRS; CDR2 reads YFSETQ. The CDR3 sequence is 14 residues long. CDR3 bases: TGCGCCAGCAGCTTAGGATCAACGGTAGAGACCCAGTACTTC. Amino acids: CASSLGSTVETQYF.

This clonotype turned up a few times. The chain recombines TRBV6-2 or TRBV6-3 with TRBJ2-2; tentative D call: TRBD2 (5 bases). The CDR3 is 13 amino acids. Germline V lookup: CDR1 MNHEY, CDR2 SVGEGT. Trimming took 4 bases from V and 6 from J, leaving 9 bases between them. CDR3 loop: CASSFAGSGELFF. The DNA of the CDR3 is TGTGCCAGCAGTTTTGCGGGTTCCGGGGAGCTGTTTTTT.

This clonotype was detected only a few times. This chain joins TRBV11-2 and TRBJ2-1; D perhaps matches TRBD2 (5 bases). Trimming shortened V by 2 bases and J by 0 bases, and 17 bases separated the two germline ends. The CDR3 is 18 amino acids. Germline V gives CDR1 SGHAT, CDR2 FQNNGV. As DNA, the CDR3 is TGTGCCAGCAGCTTAAGAGGTGTTGGGAGCGTCTCCTACAATGAGCAGTTCTTC. Translated, it gives CASSLRGVGSVSYNEQFF.